This T cell receptor (beta chain) came from a study of post-analysis software for immune sequencing data. About the research overall: Included among the disease courses, which were recorded for the cohort, were relapsing-remitting, secondary progressive and progressive-relapsing multiple sclerosis. Study-wide results and limits: Relative to controls, patients with multiple sclerosis showed significantly lower normalized Chao1 diversity. Strong co-clustering by F measure linked samples that shared a preparation batch.

Regarding this clonotype: The antigen remains unidentified.

Researchers reported that TCR beta cDNA libraries carried unique molecular identifiers. It was from approximately 0.91 to 9.4 million T cells that 530,000 or so cDNA molecules came. TCRdb ran MiXCR on the PCR reads and lists one entry per CDR3 protein. In the table there are about 770,000 distinct CDR3 sequences, under 60% of which are singletons. Sequenced input: blood. The source is a girl aged 10 to 17 with multiple sclerosis.

CDR3 nucleotides: TGTGCCATCAGTGAGGGGGGTGAAGATACGCAGTATTTT. Amino acid sequence: CAISEGGEDTQYF. The chain couples TRBV10-3 to TRBJ2-3; D is possibly TRBD1 or TRBD2 (5 bases each). The CDR3 contains 13 residues. V lost 2 bases and J lost 5, with 8 bases in between. Germline CDR1 reads ENHRY; CDR2 reads SYGVKD.